This passage covers 22 T cell receptor beta chains from one sample sequenced in a study of blood T cell repertoires in COVID-19 (TCRdb year 2020). Libraries were made using the immunoSEQ multiplex PCR assay. In TCRdb, the immuneACCESS table is reduced to in-frame sequences with V and J assigned. These tables do not hold every clone; where another copy was compared, an unresolved V gene accounts for under half, and the others remain unexplained. The sample profile shows a few hundred thousand clones; about 90% of them were found once. Of the sample, approximately 1.3% is held by the ten largest clones. Sequenced input: PBMCs or T cells enriched from blood (not recorded which). Receptors originate from a human donor in a cohort exposed to, infected with or recovered from COVID-19 (not recorded which). The donor label of this sample is uncertain.

The rearrangement joins TRBV7-8 to TRBJ1-2; 9 bases line up with TRBD1. CDR3 length equals 13 residues. From germline, CDR1 is SGHVS and CDR2 FQNEAQ. V was pared by 5 bases and J by 3 bases, with 1 base of the junction left unmatched. The CDR3 sequence is CASSGQGHYGYTF. CDR3 sequence (DNA): TGTGCCAGCAGCGGACAGGGGCACTATGGCTACACCTTC.

The chain's CDR3 is CASSLDRRTDTQYF. The CDR3 nucleotides are TGTGCCAGCAGCTTAGATCGTAGAACAGATACGCAGTATTTT. The chain couples TRBV7-2 to TRBJ2-3, with D unclear. Germline CDR1 reads SGHTA; CDR2 reads FQGNSA. The V end was cut by 1 base, the J end by 3 bases, with 8 bases between. The CDR3 length is 14 residues.

The rearrangement uses TRBV9 and TRBJ2-1, with a possible D match to TRBD2 (6 bases). The V end was cut by 0 bases, the J end by 0 bases, with 10 bases between. The CDR3 consists of 16 residues. The germline V gene has CDR1 SGDLS and CDR2 YYNGEE. The DNA of the CDR3 is TGTGCCAGCAGCGTAGCCGGGGGAGGCTCCTACAATGAGCAGTTCTTC. This encodes CASSVAGGGSYNEQFF.

The J gene is TRBJ1-5, the V gene TRBV6-5; D call uncertain. V was cut by 6 bases and J by 0 bases, with 9 bases left in between. Germline CDR1 is MNHEY and CDR2 is SVGAGI. This CDR3 is 14 amino acids long. The CDR3 is CASSSQYSNQPQHF. The CDR3 nucleotides are TGTGCCAGCAGCTCCCAGTATAGCAATCAGCCCCAGCATTTT.

The V call is TRBV6-5, the J call TRBJ2-2, with D possibly TRBD2 on 5 matching bases. Germline CDR1 is MNHEY and CDR2 is SVGAGI. The CDR3 spans 14 residues. V was shortened by 7 bases and J by 4 bases, with 13 bases between the two germline ends. CDR3: CASKWRGSTGELFF. The CDR3, as DNA: TGTGCCAGCAAATGGAGAGGGAGCACCGGGGAGCTGTTTTTT.

The gene calls are TRBV6-1 and TRBJ1-6; D remains unclear. Germline V CDR1 and CDR2: MNHNS, SASEGT. V was cut by 1 base and J by 5 bases, with 6 bases left in between. The CDR3 runs 14 residues. CDR3 sequence: CASSEGVNNSPLHF. CDR3 DNA: TGTGCCAGCAGTGAAGGAGTGAATAATTCACCCCTCCACTTT.

This clone was recorded only once. V is TRBV19 and J is TRBJ2-3, with D possibly TRBD1 on 6 matching bases. CDR3 length: 16 residues. CDR1 LNHDA and CDR2 SQIVND come from the germline V gene (reference sequence). Trimming removed 8 bases from V and 0 bases from J, with 18 bases in between. The CDR3 nucleotides read TGTGCCAGTTCCGAGGACAGCCTTTCTAGCACAGATACGCAGTATTTT. It translates to CASSEDSLSSTDTQYF. The full variable domain, completed using reference TRBV19 and TRBJ2-3, is DGGITQSPKYLFRKEGQNVTLSCEQNLNHDAMYWYRQDPGQGLRLIYYSQIVNDFQKGDIAEGYSVSREKKESFPLTVTSAQKNPTAFYLCASSEDSLSSTDTQYFGPGTRLTVL.

The sample holds a few counts of this clone. The chain is built from TRBV2 and TRBJ1-5; 8 positions agree with TRBD1. The CDR3 runs to 15 residues. Losses at the gene ends were 4 bases for V and 7 bases for J; bases not matched to a gene: 9. Germline V lookup: CDR1 SNHLY, CDR2 FYNNEI. The CDR3 loop reads CASSVSAGGFQPQHF. For the CDR3, the DNA is TGTGCCAGCAGTGTCTCAGCAGGGGGCTTCCAGCCCCAGCATTTT.

The chain links TRBV24-1 to TRBJ2-5, with TRBD1 identical over 8 bases. Germline V lookup: CDR1 KGHDR, CDR2 SFDVKD. Losses at the gene ends were 3 bases for V and 4 bases for J; bases not matched to a gene: 6. This CDR3 has 15 residues. In DNA, the CDR3 is TGTGCCACCAGTGATCGGGCAGGGGGCGGAGAGACCCAGTACTTC. Its translation is CATSDRAGGGETQYF.

The chain joins TRBV6-5 to TRBJ2-7; 8 bases are a match to TRBD1. Germline values: CDR1 MNHEY, CDR2 SVGAGI. The CDR3 spans 16 residues. Trimming removed 0 bases from V and 1 base from J; junction bases left unmatched: 5. DNA for the CDR3: TGTGCCAGCAGTTACTCCTTTCAGGGGGCATCCTACGAGCAGTACTTC. This codes for CASSYSFQGASYEQYF.

The rearrangement links TRBV24-1 to TRBJ2-3, with 8 bases lining up with TRBD2. The CDR3 is made up of 17 amino acids. With V trimmed by 0 bases and J by 6 bases, 10 bases remained unmatched. Germline V CDR1 and CDR2: KGHDR, SFDVKD. The CDR3 loop is CATSDLPQRGRGDTQYF. In DNA, the CDR3 is TGTGCCACCAGTGATTTGCCCCAGCGGGGGCGGGGGGATACGCAGTATTTT.

The rearrangement uses TRBV11-3 and TRBJ2-1, with 8 positions matching TRBD2. V was clipped by 6 bases and J by 0 bases; unmatched bases: 10. The CDR3 loop spans 17 amino acids. The germline CDR1 and CDR2 sequences are SGHNT and YENEEA. DNA for the CDR3: TGTGCCAGCAGTTTCTCGCGGGGGGCGAGCTCCTACAATGAGCAGTTCTTC. The encoded protein is CASSFSRGASSYNEQFF.

V is TRBV4-1 and J is TRBJ1-2; 9 bases align to TRBD1. V lost 3 bases and J lost 2; bases outside the gene matches: 7. Per germline, CDR1 MGHRA and CDR2 YSYEKL. The CDR3 totals 16 residues. CDR3 in DNA: TGCGCCAGCAGCCATGGGCGGGACAGGGCCAACTATGGCTACACCTTC. Its protein product is CASSHGRDRANYGYTF.

The J gene is TRBJ2-1, the V gene TRBV7-6; 8 bases are shared with TRBD2. CDR3 size: 13 residues. From germline, CDR1 is SGHVS and CDR2 FNYEAQ. Germline trimming cut 8 bases from V and 3 bases from J; bases unmatched to any gene: 3. The CDR3 DNA reads as TGTGCCAGCGGAGCGGGGGTCTACAATGAGCAGTTCTTC. Translating gives CASGAGVYNEQFF.

The V gene is TRBV4-1, the J gene TRBJ1-1; D is unresolved. Trimming stripped 2 bases from V and 5 bases from J, with 15 bases between. CDR3 length equals 15 residues. The germline V gene has CDR1 MGHRA and CDR2 YSYEKL. CDR3 nucleotides: TGCGCCAGCAGCCAATGGATGGGAGTGGGGACTGAAGCTTTCTTT. It is translated as CASSQWMGVGTEAFF.

The chain carries TRBV14 and TRBJ1-1; D might be TRBD1 (5 bases). The length of the CDR3 is 15 residues. The V end was cut by 0 bases, the J end by 4 bases, with 12 bases between. Germline CDR1 and CDR2: SGHDN and FVKESK. The CDR3 region has the DNA TGTGCCAGCAGCCAAGATCCAGGGAGGAGCACTGAAGCTTTCTTT. Translating it yields CASSQDPGRSTEAFF.

J is TRBJ1-5 and V is TRBV19, with 8 bases aligning to TRBD1. The V gene end was trimmed by 1 base and the J gene end by 6 bases; junction bases not matched to a gene: 5. Germline V lookup: CDR1 LNHDA, CDR2 SQIVND (reference sequence). This CDR3 has 15 residues. CDR3 protein: CASSIAGGGIQPQHF. The DNA of the CDR3 is TGTGCCAGTAGTATAGCAGGGGGCGGCATTCAGCCCCAGCATTTT. Using reference TRBV19 and TRBJ1-5 for the parts outside the CDR3, the full variable domain is DGGITQSPKYLFRKEGQNVTLSCEQNLNHDAMYWYRQDPGQGLRLIYYSQIVNDFQKGDIAEGYSVSREKKESFPLTVTSAQKNPTAFYLCASSIAGGGIQPQHFGDGTRLSIL.

V usage is TRBV27 and J usage is TRBJ2-3, with TRBD1 matching 7 bases. Germline V gives CDR1 MNHEY, CDR2 SMNVEV (reference sequence). The CDR3 covers 13 residues. The V and J ends lost 5 bases and 4 bases, in that order; junction bases with no gene match: 3. CDR3 loop: CASSNRGSDTQYF. The CDR3 nucleotides read TGTGCCAGCAGTAACAGGGGATCAGATACGCAGTATTTT.

The V and J genes are TRBV4-2 and TRBJ1-3; D uncertain. The germline V and J ends were trimmed by 4 bases and 0 bases, with 16 bases remaining between them. From germline, CDR1 is LGHNA and CDR2 YNFKEQ. This CDR3 region has 17 residues. CDR3 sequence: CASSPLGAAPSGNTIYF. The DNA of the CDR3 is TGTGCCAGCAGCCCGCTGGGAGCCGCTCCCTCTGGAAACACCATATATTTT.

The genes are TRBV2 and TRBJ1-5; 11 nucleotides line up with TRBD1. Trimming removed 6 bases from V and 4 bases from J; junction bases left unmatched: 5. CDR3 length: 15 amino acids. Per germline, CDR1 SNHLY and CDR2 FYNNEI. CDR3 in DNA: TGTGCCAGCAGCCGGGACAGGGGGGTAAATCAGCCCCAGCATTTT. It encodes CASSRDRGVNQPQHF.

This clone was seen only once. CDR3 coding DNA: TGTGCCAGCAGTGTCGCAGCGGGGGCTCACACTGAAGCTTTCTTT. The encoded protein is CASSVAAGAHTEAFF. The chain couples TRBV25-1 to TRBJ1-1; the D gene is possibly TRBD1 (6 bases). V was trimmed by 4 bases and J by 3 bases, leaving 15 bases between them. Germline CDR1 reads MGHDK; CDR2 reads SYGVNS. The CDR3 is 15 residues long.

This sequence joins TRBV10-1 and TRBJ1-6, with TRBD1 identical over 7 bases. Trimming cost V 0 bases and J 7 bases; bases outside gene matches: 3. The CDR3 length is 15 residues. Germline V gene sequence: CDR1 WNHNN, CDR2 SYGVQD (reference sequence). Here the CDR3 DNA reads TGCGCCAGCAGTGAGTCCGCACAGGGGAATTCACCCCTCCACTTT. Translation gives CASSESAQGNSPLHF.